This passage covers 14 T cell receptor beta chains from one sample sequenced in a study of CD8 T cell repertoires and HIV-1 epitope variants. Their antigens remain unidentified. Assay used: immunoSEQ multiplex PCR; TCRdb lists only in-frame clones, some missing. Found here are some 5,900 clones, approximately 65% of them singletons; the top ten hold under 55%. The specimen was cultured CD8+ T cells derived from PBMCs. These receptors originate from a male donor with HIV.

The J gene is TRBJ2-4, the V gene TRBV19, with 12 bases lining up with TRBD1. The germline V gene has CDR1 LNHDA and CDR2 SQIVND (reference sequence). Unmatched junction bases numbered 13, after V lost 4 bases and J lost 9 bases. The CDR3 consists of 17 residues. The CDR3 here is CASSSPSGQGAYGIQYF. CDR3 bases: TGTGCCAGTAGTAGTCCATCGGGACAGGGGGCTTATGGCATTCAGTACTTC.

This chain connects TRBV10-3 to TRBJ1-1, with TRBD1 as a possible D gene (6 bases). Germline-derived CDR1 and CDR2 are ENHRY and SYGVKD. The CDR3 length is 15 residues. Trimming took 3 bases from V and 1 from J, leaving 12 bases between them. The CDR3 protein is CAISDLDRENTEAFF. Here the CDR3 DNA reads TGTGCCATCAGTGACTTGGACAGAGAGAACACTGAAGCTTTCTTT.

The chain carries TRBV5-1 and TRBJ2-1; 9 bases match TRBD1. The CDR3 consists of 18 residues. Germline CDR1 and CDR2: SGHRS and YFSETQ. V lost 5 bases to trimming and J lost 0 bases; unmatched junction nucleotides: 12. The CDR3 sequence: CASRPNSGTGSSYNEQFF. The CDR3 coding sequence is TGCGCCAGCAGGCCCAACTCCGGGACAGGGAGCTCCTACAATGAGCAGTTCTTC.

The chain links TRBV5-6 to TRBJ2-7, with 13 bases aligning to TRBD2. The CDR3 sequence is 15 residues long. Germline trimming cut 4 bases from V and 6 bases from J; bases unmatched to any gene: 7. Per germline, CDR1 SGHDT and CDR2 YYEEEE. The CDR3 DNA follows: TGTGCCAGCAGCACTACGGGACTAGCGGGGAGCGAGCAGTACTTC. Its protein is CASSTTGLAGSEQYF. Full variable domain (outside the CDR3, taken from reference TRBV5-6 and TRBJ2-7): DAGVTQSPTHLIKTRGQQVTLRCSPKSGHDTVSWYQQALGQGPQFIFQYYEEEERQRGNFPDRFSGHQFPNYSSELNVNALLLGDSALYLCASSTTGLAGSEQYFGPGTRLTVT.

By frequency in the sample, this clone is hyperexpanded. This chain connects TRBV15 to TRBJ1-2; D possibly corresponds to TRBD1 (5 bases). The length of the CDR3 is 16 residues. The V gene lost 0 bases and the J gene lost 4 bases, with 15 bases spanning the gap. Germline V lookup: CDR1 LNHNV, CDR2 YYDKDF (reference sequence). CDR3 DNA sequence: TGTGCCACCAGCAGAGATCGGGGGACCCAGGTCTATGGCTACACCTTC. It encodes CATSRDRGTQVYGYTF.

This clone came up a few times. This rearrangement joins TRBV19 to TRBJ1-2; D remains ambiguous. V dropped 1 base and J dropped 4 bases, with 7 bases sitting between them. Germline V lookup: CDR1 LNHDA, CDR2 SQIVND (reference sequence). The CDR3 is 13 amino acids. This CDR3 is CASSIGGSYGYTF. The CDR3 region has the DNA TGTGCCAGTAGTATAGGGGGAAGCTATGGCTACACCTTC.

The chain's CDR3 is CASSFGTGFSGNTIYF. CDR3 nucleotides: TGTGCCAGCAGCTTCGGAACAGGGTTCTCTGGAAACACCATATATTTT. The J gene is TRBJ1-3, the V gene TRBV11-2, with a possible D match to TRBD1 (6 bases). Looked up from germline, CDR1 is SGHAT and CDR2 is FQNNGV. V lost 3 bases to trimming and J lost 0 bases, with 12 bases between them. The CDR3 runs to 16 residues.

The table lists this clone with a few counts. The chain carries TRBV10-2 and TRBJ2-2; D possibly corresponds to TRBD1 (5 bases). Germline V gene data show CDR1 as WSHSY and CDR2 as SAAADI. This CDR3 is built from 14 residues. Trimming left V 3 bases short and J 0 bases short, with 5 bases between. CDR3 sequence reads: CASSDRANTGELFF. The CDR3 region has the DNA TGCGCCAGCAGTGACAGGGCGAACACCGGGGAGCTGTTTTTT.

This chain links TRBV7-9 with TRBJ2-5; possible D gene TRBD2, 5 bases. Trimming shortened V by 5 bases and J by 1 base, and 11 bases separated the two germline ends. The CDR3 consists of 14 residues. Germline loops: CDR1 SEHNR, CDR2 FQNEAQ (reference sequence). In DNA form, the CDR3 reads TGTGCCAGCAGCCACCCGGGATTCCAAGAGACCCAGTACTTC. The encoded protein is CASSHPGFQETQYF.

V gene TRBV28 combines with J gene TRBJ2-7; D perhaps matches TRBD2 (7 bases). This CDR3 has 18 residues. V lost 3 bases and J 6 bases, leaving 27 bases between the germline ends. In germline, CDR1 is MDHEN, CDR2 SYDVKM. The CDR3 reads CASSFRLAEGGTPIEQYF. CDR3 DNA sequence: TGTGCCAGCAGTTTCCGGCTAGCGGAAGGGGGTACTCCTATCGAGCAGTACTTC. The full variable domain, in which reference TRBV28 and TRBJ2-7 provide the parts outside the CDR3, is DVKVTQSSRYLVKRTGEKVFLECVQDMDHENMFWYRQDPGLGLRLIYFSYDVKMKEKGDIPEGYSVSREKKERFSLILESASTNQTSMYLCASSFRLAEGGTPIEQYFGPGTRLTVT.

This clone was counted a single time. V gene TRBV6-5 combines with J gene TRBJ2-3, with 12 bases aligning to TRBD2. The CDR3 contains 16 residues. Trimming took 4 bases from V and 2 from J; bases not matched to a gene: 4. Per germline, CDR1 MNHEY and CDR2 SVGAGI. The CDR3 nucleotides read TGTGCCAGCAGTTCCTGGACTAGCGGGGACACAGATACGCAGTATTTT. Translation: CASSSWTSGDTDTQYF.

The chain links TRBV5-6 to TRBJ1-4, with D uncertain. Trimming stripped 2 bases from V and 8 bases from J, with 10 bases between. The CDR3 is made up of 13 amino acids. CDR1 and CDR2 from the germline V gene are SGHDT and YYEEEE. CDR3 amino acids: CASSLSTDEKLFF. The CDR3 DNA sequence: TGTGCCAGCAGCTTAAGTACAGACGAAAAACTGTTTTTT.

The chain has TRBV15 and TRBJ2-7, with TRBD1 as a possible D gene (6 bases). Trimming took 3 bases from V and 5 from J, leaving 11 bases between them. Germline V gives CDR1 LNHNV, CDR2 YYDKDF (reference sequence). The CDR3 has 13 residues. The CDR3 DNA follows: TGTGCCACCAGCAGCCTATACAGGGACGAGCAGTACTTC. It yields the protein CATSSLYRDEQYF. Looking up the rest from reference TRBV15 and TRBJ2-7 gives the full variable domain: DAMVIQNPRYQVTQFGKPVTLSCSQTLNHNVMYWYQQKSSQAPKLLFHYYDKDFNNEADTPDNFQSRRPNTSFCFLDIRSPGLGDTAMYLCATSSLYRDEQYFGPGTRLTVT.

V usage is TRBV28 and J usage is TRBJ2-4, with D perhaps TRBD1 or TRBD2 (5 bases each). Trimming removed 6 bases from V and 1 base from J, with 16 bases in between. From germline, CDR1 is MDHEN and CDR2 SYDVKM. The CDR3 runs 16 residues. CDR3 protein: CASSPEGDGAKNIQYF. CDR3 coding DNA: TGTGCCAGCAGCCCAGAAGGGGACGGGGCCAAAAACATTCAGTACTTC.